The 2 T cell receptor beta chains presented below share a single source sample, sequenced in a study of cytomegalovirus exposure and HLA in healthy donors. Using immunoSEQ multiplex PCR, the repertoire was profiled, and TCRdb retains in-frame clones only, with some absent. The table lists 200,000 or so clones, 80% to 90% of them singletons. Specimen: PBMCs. These receptors originate from a woman in her thirties in good health and CMV-seropositive.

V is TRBV27 and J is TRBJ2-2; D perhaps matches TRBD1 (5 bases). V was cut by 0 bases and J by 4 bases, with 9 bases left in between. Germline CDR1 reads MNHEY; CDR2 reads SMNVEV (reference sequence). The CDR3 loop spans 15 amino acids. In DNA, the CDR3 is TGTGCCAGCAGTTTATCAGGGGCACTCACCGGGGAGCTGTTTTTT. It yields the protein CASSLSGALTGELFF.

This clone turned up a few times. V and J are TRBV2 and TRBJ2-7, with unresolved D. Germline V gene sequence: CDR1 SNHLY, CDR2 FYNNEI. This CDR3 region has 12 residues. V was trimmed by 6 bases and J by 3 bases, leaving 9 bases between them. The DNA of the CDR3 is TGTGCCAGCAGGGAAACAGTCTACGAGCAGTACTTC. The encoded protein is CASRETVYEQYF.